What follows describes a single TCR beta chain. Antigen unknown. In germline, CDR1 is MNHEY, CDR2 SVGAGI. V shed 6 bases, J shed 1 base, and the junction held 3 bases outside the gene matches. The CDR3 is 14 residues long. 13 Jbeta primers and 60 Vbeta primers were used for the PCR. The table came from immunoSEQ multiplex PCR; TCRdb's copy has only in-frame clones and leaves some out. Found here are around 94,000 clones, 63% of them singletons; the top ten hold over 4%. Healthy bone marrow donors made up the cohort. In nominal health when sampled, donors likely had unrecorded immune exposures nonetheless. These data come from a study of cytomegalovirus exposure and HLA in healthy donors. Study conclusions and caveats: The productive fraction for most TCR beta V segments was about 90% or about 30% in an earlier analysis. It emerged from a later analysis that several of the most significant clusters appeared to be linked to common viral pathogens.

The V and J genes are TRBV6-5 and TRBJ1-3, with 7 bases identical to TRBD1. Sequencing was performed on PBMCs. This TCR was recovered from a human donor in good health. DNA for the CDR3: TGTGCCAGCAGAAGGACAGGTTCTGGAAACACCATATATTTT. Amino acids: CASRRTGSGNTIYF.